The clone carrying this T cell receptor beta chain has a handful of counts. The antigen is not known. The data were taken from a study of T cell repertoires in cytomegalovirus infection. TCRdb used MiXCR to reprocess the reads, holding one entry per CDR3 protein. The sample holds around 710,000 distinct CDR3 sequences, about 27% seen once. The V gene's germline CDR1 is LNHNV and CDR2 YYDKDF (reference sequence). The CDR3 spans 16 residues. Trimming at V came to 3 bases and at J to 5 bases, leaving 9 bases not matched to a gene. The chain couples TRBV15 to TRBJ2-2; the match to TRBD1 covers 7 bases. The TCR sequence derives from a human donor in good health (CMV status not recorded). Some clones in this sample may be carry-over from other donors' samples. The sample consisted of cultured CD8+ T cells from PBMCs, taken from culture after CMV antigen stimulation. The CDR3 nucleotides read TGTGCCACCAGCAGTCCCTGGACAGGACGGACCGGGGAGCTGTTTTTT. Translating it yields CATSSPWTGRTGELFF.